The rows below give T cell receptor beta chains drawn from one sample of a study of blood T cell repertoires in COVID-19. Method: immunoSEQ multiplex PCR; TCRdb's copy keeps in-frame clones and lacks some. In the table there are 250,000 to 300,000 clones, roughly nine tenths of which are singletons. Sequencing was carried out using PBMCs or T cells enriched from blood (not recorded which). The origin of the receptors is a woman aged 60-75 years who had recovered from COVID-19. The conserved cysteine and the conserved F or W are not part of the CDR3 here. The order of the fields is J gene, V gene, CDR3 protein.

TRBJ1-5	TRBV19	ASSIVGRGYGQPQH
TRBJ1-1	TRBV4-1	ASRPPGGGNEAF
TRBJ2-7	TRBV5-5	ASSWGGPYEQY
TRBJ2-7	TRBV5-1	ASSLGTDYEQY
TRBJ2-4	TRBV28	ASSLAGGFQY
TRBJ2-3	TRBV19	ASSSDPSTQY
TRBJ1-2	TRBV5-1	ASSVSREDHGYT
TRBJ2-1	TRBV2	ASGGLAWSEQF
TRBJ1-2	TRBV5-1	ASSLEGALYGYT
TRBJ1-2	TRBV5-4	ASSFTEGSSGYT
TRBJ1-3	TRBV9	ASSVGTGGGGNTIY
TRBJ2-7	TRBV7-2	ASSSTLVFEQY
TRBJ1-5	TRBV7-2	ASSLAGQINQPQH
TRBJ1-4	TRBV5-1	ASSHSGTGGAWNEKLF
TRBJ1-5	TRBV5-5	ASSLAPGDQPQH
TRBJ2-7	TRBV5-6	ASSRSPGSLGSYEQY
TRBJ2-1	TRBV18	ASSPPTSGPSSYNEQF
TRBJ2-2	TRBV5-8	ASSRQVLFNIYGELF
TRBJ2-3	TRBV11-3	ASSSTNQGDTQY
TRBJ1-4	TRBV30	AWSAYSTNEKLF
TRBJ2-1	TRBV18	ASSPGTSDEQF
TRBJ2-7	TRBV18	ASSPQEGGEQY
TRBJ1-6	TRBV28	ASSVVGQLYH
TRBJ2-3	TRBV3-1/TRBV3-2	ASSQGLAGDLSTDTQY
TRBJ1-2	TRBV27	ASSQDRARYGYT
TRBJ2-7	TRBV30	AWRGQTYEQY
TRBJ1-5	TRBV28	ASSLLSNQPQH
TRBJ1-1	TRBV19	ASGYGRGNTEAF
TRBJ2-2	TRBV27	ASSAGLAGNAGELF
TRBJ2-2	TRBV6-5	ASSYSGGRHTGELF
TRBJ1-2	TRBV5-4	ASSLATGGREGYT
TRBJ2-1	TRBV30	AWGGTFSYNEQF
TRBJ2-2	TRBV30	AWSVDITGELF
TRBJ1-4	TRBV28	ASNPLGGREKLF
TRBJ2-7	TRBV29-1	SVELGGPSYEQY
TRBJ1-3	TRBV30	AWSDRGPDTIY
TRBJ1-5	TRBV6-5	ASRRLWDINQPQH
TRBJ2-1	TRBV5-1	ASSHNPGTGDNEQF
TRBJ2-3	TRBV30	AWSVGRRGDADTQY
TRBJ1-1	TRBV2	ARSQGRKTEAF
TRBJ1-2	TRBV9	ASSPEGNYGYT
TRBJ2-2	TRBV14	ASSQGPNRGYTGELF
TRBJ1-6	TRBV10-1	ASNSNNSPLH
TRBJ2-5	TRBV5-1	ASSNLAGVKETQY
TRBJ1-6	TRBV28	ASSLNRSPLH
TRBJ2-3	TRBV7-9	ASSLEGDGTDTQY
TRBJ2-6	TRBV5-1	ASSEDRAVAGANVLT
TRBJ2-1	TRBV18	ASSQTGQGGDEQF
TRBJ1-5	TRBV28	ASSRTGLFGNQPQH
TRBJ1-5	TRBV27	ATRQGNSNQPQH